This entry describes one TCR beta chain. Its target is not known. The sample originates from a study of T cells in Graves' hyperthyroidism and ophthalmopathy. Regions amplified from RNA transcripts were the TCR beta CDR3 regions. Carried out on the TCR CDR3, a first-round RT-PCR used the HTBI primer set. TCRdb analysed the multiplex PCR reads with MiXCR anew, one entry per CDR3 protein. The table lists around 690,000 distinct CDR3 sequences, roughly 20% of them singletons, with about 34% in the top ten. Study results and caveats: Most thyroid-expanded clonotypes above 0.001 were also found in blood.

The cohort's ophthalmopathy patients, a group with duration under 3 months, had a Clinical Activity Score of at least 3 and a NOSPECS grade of at least 4. The study based diagnoses on clinical symptoms, serum thyroxine and TRAb, thyroid ultrasound and orbital computed tomography. Sequencing input: blood. The TCR originated in a man aged 30 to 45 with Graves' ophthalmopathy.

CDR3 residues: CASSQGNRVHEQFF. CDR3 DNA sequence: TGCGCCAGCAGCCAAGGAAACAGGGTCCATGAGCAGTTCTTC. The chain employs TRBV4-3 and TRBJ2-1, with TRBD1 as a possible D gene (6 bases). The CDR3 length is 14 residues. V was clipped by 1 base and J by 8 bases, with 12 bases between them. The V gene's germline CDR1 is LGHNA and CDR2 YSLEER.